Listed below are T cell receptor beta chains from one sample, sequenced in a study of monozygotic twins with inflammatory bowel disease. TCRdb re-called the 5' RACE reads; every CDR3 protein appears as one record, without DNA. Its table records some 400,000 distinct CDR3 sequences. Sequenced material: blood. Receptor source: a human donor with ulcerative colitis or Crohn's disease, or a healthy co-twin of an affected twin (not recorded which). The CDR3 runs from the conserved cysteine through the conserved F or W.

>TRBV5-1|TRBJ1-1
CASSLPAQQNTEAFF
>TRBV28|TRBJ2-2
CASSPQGQGSGELFF
>TRBV7-2|TRBJ2-7
CASSLLGEYEQYF
>TRBV19|TRBJ2-1
CASSIESSSYNEQFF
>TRBV12-3/TRBV12-4|TRBJ2-3
CASRKLLSGIITDTQYF
>TRBV5-6|TRBJ2-5
CASSLSAEGETQYF
>TRBV20-1|TRBJ2-7
CSGSGAVYEQYF
>TRBV30|TRBJ1-2
CAWRPRQGRFGYTF
>TRBV14|TRBJ2-7
CASSQGLAHHEQYF
>TRBV20-1|TRBJ2-3
CSAGLVRGTDTQYF
>TRBV7-2|TRBJ2-5
CASSQDHGGQETQYF
>TRBV20-1|TRBJ1-4
CSAPIQGTAVRTEKLFF
>TRBV5-1|TRBJ2-1
CASSLPVGENNEQFF
>TRBV5-1|TRBJ1-1
CASSPGQGAFF
>TRBV29-1|TRBJ1-3
CSGEEGAGNTIYF
>TRBV21-1|TRBJ2-5
CASTKLGEQRGQETQYF
>TRBV29-1|TRBJ1-1
CSAAGVGNTEAFF
>TRBV20-1|TRBJ2-3
CSARDVRGGLDTQYF
>TRBV7-9|TRBJ2-1
CASSLETAEQFF
>TRBV7-2|TRBJ2-3
CASSNGISTDTQYF
>TRBV11-2|TRBJ2-4
CASSLITSTGIQYF
>TRBV7-2|TRBJ2-1
CASSLLPSYNEQFF
>TRBV7-6|TRBJ2-5
CASSLAGQGMETQYF
>TRBV3-1|TRBJ2-5
CASNNRGRAETQYF
>TRBV10-3|TRBJ2-7
CAISASHEQYF
>TRBV29-1|TRBJ2-1
CSDTSGSLNEQFF
>TRBV7-6|TRBJ2-7
CASSLGGGRAYEQYF
>TRBV11-2|TRBJ2-1
CASSSGRGLAATFYNEQFF
>TRBV14|TRBJ2-5
CASSQGTSGRSNRETQYF
>TRBV25-1|TRBJ1-6
CASSEYGSSPLHF
>TRBV5-1|TRBJ1-5
CASSLAGDQPQHF
>TRBV12-5|TRBJ1-2
CASGLSQDTTNYGYTF
>TRBV12-3/TRBV12-4|TRBJ2-3
CASRRDRGGTDTQYF
>TRBV7-2|TRBJ1-2
CASSLETGNYGYTF
>TRBV20-1|TRBJ2-1
CSARGVLGHNNEQFF
>TRBV7-3|TRBJ1-1
CASSFTRDRALTEAFF
>TRBV30|TRBJ2-2
CAWSVPESGGELFF
>TRBV29-1|TRBJ1-3
CSVRVAGPGNTIYF
>TRBV10-3|TRBJ2-7
CAISESSGLTYEQYF
>TRBV7-3|TRBJ2-7
CASSLIGPGEQYF
>TRBV27|TRBJ1-6
CASSPGEYLGHSPLHF
>TRBV11-2|TRBJ2-1
CASSLLKGPYNEQFF
>TRBV12-3/TRBV12-4|TRBJ2-5
CASSTWGDSQETQYF
>TRBV5-5|TRBJ1-5
CASSLNEPTGTNQPQHF
>TRBV4-2|TRBJ1-1
CASSQGIEAFF
>TRBV12-3/TRBV12-4|TRBJ1-1
CASSFTTGVNTGAFF
>TRBV29-1|TRBJ2-1
CSVEGRLYNEQFF
>TRBV7-9|TRBJ2-7
CASSLAAGLYEQYF
>TRBV5-1|TRBJ1-1
CASSIRTGSTEAFF
>TRBV14|TRBJ2-2
CASSQYRIVGGTGELFF
>TRBV6-2/TRBV6-3|TRBJ2-1
CASWTSGGPLDNEQFF
>TRBV5-1|TRBJ2-1
CASSIGDRGPNEQFF
>TRBV21-1|TRBJ2-1
CASSKEGQGQNEQFF
>TRBV20-1|TRBJ2-7
CSAEEGKRVNYEQYF
>TRBV19|TRBJ1-6
CASSIGIAWDTLHF
>TRBV6-5|TRBJ2-7
CASRKGEGGQYF
>TRBV28|TRBJ2-5
CASTSATGAVGGKTQYF